This is a list of T cell receptor beta chains from one sample in a study of T cells expressing NK-cell markers. One entry per CDR3 protein, without DNA, is what TCRdb gives after re-calling the 5' RACE reads. Recorded for this sample: some 440,000 distinct CDR3 sequences. Sequencing input: blood T cells: a sorted CD56 or NKG2C T cell subset, CD4+ or CD8+ T cells, or bulk PBMC T cells (not recorded which). Receptor source: a woman between 45 and 65 years old in good health. Each CDR3 is given with its conserved first and last residue. Each record gives: J gene, V gene, CDR3 protein.

TRBJ1-5 TRBV4-1 CASSLNVYQPQHF
TRBJ1-1 TRBV12-3/TRBV12-4 CASTPLGTGEAFF
TRBJ1-1 TRBV5-1 CASSSRKIASEAFF
TRBJ2-7 TRBV3-1 CASSQPAGAEQYF
TRBJ1-5 TRBV29-1 CSAVGGGSNQPQHF
TRBJ2-3 TRBV15 CATSRGLAGGASTDTQYF
TRBJ2-2 TRBV14 CASSQRIGLGTLSNTGELFF
TRBJ1-4 TRBV12-3/TRBV12-4 CASSPVDLATNEKLFF
TRBJ2-1 TRBV20-1 CSASIGGRKGEQFF
TRBJ2-5 TRBV5-6 CASSLRSPRRETQYF
TRBJ1-2 TRBV12-3/TRBV12-4 CASSPHSGVYYGYTF
TRBJ2-2 TRBV6-1 CASSPPRRLNTGELFF
TRBJ2-1 TRBV7-9 CASSFGGAGAYNEQFF
TRBJ2-5 TRBV11-3 CASSLDPGGRGETQYF
TRBJ2-1 TRBV5-4 CASSLAAPRGNEQFF
TRBJ1-1 TRBV18 CASSPPEAGGHWEAFF
TRBJ2-5 TRBV29-1 CSVDLRLAGEGTQYF
TRBJ2-1 TRBV7-2 CASSPGGGRVNEQFF
TRBJ1-1 TRBV6-2/TRBV6-3 CASSYSVGTGGNTEAFF
TRBJ2-7 TRBV5-5 CASSSLSSGRAGEQYF
TRBJ2-7 TRBV6-1 CASNRDSFLLDEQYF
TRBJ1-1 TRBV2 CASSGTVMNTEAFF
TRBJ2-7 TRBV12-3/TRBV12-4 CASSLVAGGPSYEQYF
TRBJ2-1 TRBV12-3/TRBV12-4 CASSLGLDWGRNLGGNSYNEQFF
TRBJ2-1 TRBV21-1 CASSQPSGQRNNEQFF
TRBJ1-2 TRBV7-2 CASSFGWGTYGYTF
TRBJ2-1 TRBV2 CASSVGTSLNEQFF
TRBJ2-2 TRBV5-1 CASSLFASGRTGELFF
TRBJ2-3 TRBV10-3 CAIRPGVADTQYF
TRBJ1-1 TRBV21-1 CASSRGVGGGAFLTEAFF
TRBJ1-1 TRBV19 CASSVGTGVMNTEAFF